Described below is a single TCR beta chain sequence and its context. Antigen: not known. This specimen belongs to a study of T cell responses to AZD1222 COVID-19 vaccine. Study-level results: Reports indicate that nearly half of spike-specific TCRs are directed at unmutated variant regions. The number of AZD1222 recipients seropositive at baseline was only five to seven.

The assay was immunoSEQ multiplex PCR, and TCRdb's table has in-frame clones only and misses some. The table lists tens of thousands of clones, around 86% of them singletons. Germline CDR1 is LGHDT and CDR2 is YNNKEL (reference sequence). This CDR3 spans 16 amino acids. Trimming took 0 bases from V and 2 from J, leaving 14 bases between them. The clonotype comes from an adult in good health. The chain couples TRBV3-1 (or the pseudogene TRBV3-2) to TRBJ2-7, with a tentative D call TRBD1 (6 bases). Source: peripheral blood, taken on day 0 of AZD1222 vaccination. The CDR3 sequence is CASSQDRGHIPYEQYF. In nucleotides, the CDR3 is TGTGCCAGCAGCCAAGATCGGGGACACATACCCTACGAGCAGTACTTC.